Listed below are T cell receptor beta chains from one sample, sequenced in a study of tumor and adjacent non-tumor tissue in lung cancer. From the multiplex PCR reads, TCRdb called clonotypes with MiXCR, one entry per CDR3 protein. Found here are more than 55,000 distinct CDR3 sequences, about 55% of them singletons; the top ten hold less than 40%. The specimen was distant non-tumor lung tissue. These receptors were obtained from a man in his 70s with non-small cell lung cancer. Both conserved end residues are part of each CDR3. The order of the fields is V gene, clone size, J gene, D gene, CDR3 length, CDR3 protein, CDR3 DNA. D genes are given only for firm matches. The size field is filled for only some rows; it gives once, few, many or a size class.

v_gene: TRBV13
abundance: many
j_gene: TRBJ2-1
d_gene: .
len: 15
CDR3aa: CASSSVGGLYNEQFF
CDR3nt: TGTGCCAGCAGCTCGGTGGGCGGACTCTACAATGAGCAGTTCTTC

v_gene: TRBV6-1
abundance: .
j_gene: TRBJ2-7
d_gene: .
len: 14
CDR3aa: CTSILRGLAYEQYF
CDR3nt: TGTACCAGCATTCTCCGGGGTCTCGCCTACGAGCAGTACTTC

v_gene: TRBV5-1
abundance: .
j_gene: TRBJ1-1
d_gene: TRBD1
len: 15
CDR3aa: CASNRETGAGTEASF
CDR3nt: TGTGCCAGCAACCGGGAAACAGGGGCGGGCACTGAAGCTTCCTTT

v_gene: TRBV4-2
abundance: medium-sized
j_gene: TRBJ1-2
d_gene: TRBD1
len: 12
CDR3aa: CASSPGTGGYTF
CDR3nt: TGTGCCAGCAGCCCCGGGACAGGTGGCTACACCTTC

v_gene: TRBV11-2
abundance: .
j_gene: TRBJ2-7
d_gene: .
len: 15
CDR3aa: CVNSLGTFGLLEQYF
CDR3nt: TGTGTCAACAGCTTAGGAACTTTCGGGTTGCTCGAGCAGTACTTC

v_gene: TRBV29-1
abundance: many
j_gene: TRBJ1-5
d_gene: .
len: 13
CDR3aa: CSVGGEIDQPQHF
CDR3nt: TGCAGCGTAGGAGGGGAAATTGATCAGCCCCAGCATTTT

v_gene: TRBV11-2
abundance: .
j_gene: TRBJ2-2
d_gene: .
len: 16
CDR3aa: CASIPSGGMNTGELFF
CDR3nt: TGTGCCAGCATCCCGAGCGGCGGGATGAACACCGGGGAGCTGTTTTTT

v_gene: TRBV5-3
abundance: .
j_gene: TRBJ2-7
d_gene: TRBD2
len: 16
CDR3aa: CARSLYEREGTDEQYF
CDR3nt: TGTGCCAGAAGCTTGTATGAGCGGGAGGGAACAGACGAGCAGTACTTC

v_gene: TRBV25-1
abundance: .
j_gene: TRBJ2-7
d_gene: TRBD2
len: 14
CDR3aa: CASSLAGGPEERYF
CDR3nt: TGTGCCAGCAGTTTAGCGGGGGGGCCTGAAGAGCGGTACTTC

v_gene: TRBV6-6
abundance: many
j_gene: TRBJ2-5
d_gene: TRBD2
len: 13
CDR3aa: CASRGVSLETQYF
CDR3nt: TGTGCCTCCCGGGGGGTTAGCTTAGAGACCCAGTACTTC

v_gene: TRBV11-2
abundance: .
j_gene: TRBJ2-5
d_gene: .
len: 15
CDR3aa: CASSLERGLQETQYF
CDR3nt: TGTGCCAGCAGCTTGGAACGGGGGTTACAAGAGACCCAGTACTTC

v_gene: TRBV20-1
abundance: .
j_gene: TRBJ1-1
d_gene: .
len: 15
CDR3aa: CSALGRETMNTEAFF
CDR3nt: TGCAGTGCCTTAGGCAGGGAGACTATGAACACTGAAGCTTTCTTT